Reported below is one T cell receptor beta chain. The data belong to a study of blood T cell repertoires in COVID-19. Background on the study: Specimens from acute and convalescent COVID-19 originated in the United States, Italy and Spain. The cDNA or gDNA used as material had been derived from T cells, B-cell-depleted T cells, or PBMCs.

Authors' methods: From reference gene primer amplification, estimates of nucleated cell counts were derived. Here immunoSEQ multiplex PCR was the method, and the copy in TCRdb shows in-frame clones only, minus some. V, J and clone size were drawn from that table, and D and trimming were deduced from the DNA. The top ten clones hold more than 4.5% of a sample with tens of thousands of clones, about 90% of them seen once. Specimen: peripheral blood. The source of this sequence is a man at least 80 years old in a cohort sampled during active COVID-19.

The CDR3 sequence is CASSRQGVGSPLHF. The CDR3 DNA reads as TGTGCCAGCAGCCGACAGGGGGTGGGTTCACCCCTCCACTTT. The chain recombines TRBV6-5 with TRBJ1-6; TRBD1 aligns across 9 bases. The CDR3 is made up of 14 amino acids. Per the germline V gene, CDR1 is MNHEY and CDR2 is SVGAGI. V lost 6 bases and J lost 9; bases outside the gene matches: 6.